Below are 5 T cell receptor beta chains sequenced from a single sample in a study of T cell changes during pregnancy in multiple sclerosis. Generated by immunoSEQ multiplex PCR, the TCRdb table keeps only in-frame clones and is missing some. The sample has about 40,000 clones; 80% to 90% are singletons. The input for sequencing was CD4+ T cells from peripheral blood mononuclear cells, taken in the first trimester of pregnancy. These receptors were taken from a female donor with multiple sclerosis, enrolled in a pregnancy study.

This clone was observed a single time. This chain links TRBV4-1 with TRBJ2-1; perhaps TRBD2 as D (6 bases). The CDR3 length is 14 residues. Germline V gives CDR1 MGHRA, CDR2 YSYEKL. Trimming left V 0 bases short and J 6 bases short, with 9 bases between. For the CDR3, the DNA is TGCGCCAGCAGCCAAGACCGGGAGTTCAATGAGCAGTTCTTC. Protein sequence: CASSQDREFNEQFF.

The chain has TRBV7-2 and TRBJ2-5, with D unclear. V lost 1 base, J lost 9 bases, and 12 bases lay in between. The germline CDR1 and CDR2 sequences are SGHTA and FQGNSA. The CDR3 totals 13 residues. CDR3 coding DNA: TGTGCCAGCAGCTTAGTGAGGTCTGGGTCCCAGTACTTC. Protein sequence: CASSLVRSGSQYF. The entire variable domain, with the rest obtained from reference TRBV7-2 and TRBJ2-5, is as follows: GAGVSQSPSNKVTEKGKDVELRCDPISGHTALYWYRQSLGQGLEFLIYFQGNSAPDKSGLPSDRFSAERTGGSVSTLTIQRTQQEDSAVYLCASSLVRSGSQYFGPGTRLLVL.

The chain employs TRBV4-1 and TRBJ1-2; TRBD1 agrees at 7 bases. From germline, CDR1 is MGHRA and CDR2 YSYEKL. The CDR3 sequence is 15 residues long. Trimming at V came to 0 bases and at J to 4 bases, leaving 5 bases not matched to a gene. Here the CDR3 reads CASSQEGAGGYGYTF. For the CDR3, the DNA is TGCGCCAGCAGCCAAGAAGGCGCAGGGGGCTATGGCTACACCTTC.

The gene calls are TRBV11-3 and TRBJ1-3, with a possible D match to TRBD1 (5 bases). The CDR3 totals 19 residues. Trimming left V 0 bases short and J 0 bases short, with 18 bases between. The V gene's germline CDR1 is SGHNT and CDR2 YENEEA. The CDR3 sequence: CASSLDQGGSASSGNTIYF. The CDR3 DNA sequence: TGTGCCAGCAGCTTAGATCAGGGCGGCTCTGCATCCTCTGGAAACACCATATATTTT.

The chain recombines TRBV7-2 with TRBJ1-2; no definite D call. Per germline, CDR1 SGHTA and CDR2 FQGNSA. This CDR3 contains 13 residues. V was clipped by 3 bases and J by 6 bases, with 11 bases between them. The CDR3 bases are TGTGCCAGCAGCTTTATTTCCGGGGATGGCTACACCTTC. Translation: CASSFISGDGYTF.